This is a list of T cell receptor beta chains from one sample in a study of CD8 T cells in Susac syndrome. TCRdb reprocessed the immunoSEQ multiplex PCR reads with MiXCR, giving one entry per CDR3 protein. The data show about 250,000 distinct CDR3 sequences, with 80% to 95% seen just once and less than 0.075% held by the top ten. What was sequenced was CD4+ T cells from PBMCs. The receptor source for this set is a human donor with multiple sclerosis. CDR3s leave out the opening cysteine and the closing phenylalanine or tryptophan.

v_call	j_call	cdr3_aa
TRBV20-1	TRBJ2-4	SASAGNIQY
TRBV29-1	TRBJ2-3	SVEGPDTQY
TRBV28	TRBJ2-3	ASKKGDTQY
TRBV7-2	TRBJ1-1	ASSLWTGRNTEAF
TRBV2	TRBJ2-5	ASSEGLVDKTQY
TRBV5-8	TRBJ1-5	ASSIRGTEGQPQH
TRBV30	TRBJ1-4	AWRPGPLNEKLF
TRBV5-1	TRBJ1-1	ASRTGGVSEAF
TRBV29-1	TRBJ2-5	SSIPGAKETQY
TRBV4-1	TRBJ1-4	ASSPTGQDYEKLF
TRBV10-3	TRBJ2-3	AISEPLAGNTDTQY
TRBV5-6	TRBJ1-1	ASSFSVSRIMNTEAF
TRBV20-1	TRBJ2-5	SARDLTGFRETQY
TRBV7-2	TRBJ2-1	ASSPGGPYNEQF
TRBV2	TRBJ1-4	ASSEGAEPNEKLF
TRBV19	TRBJ2-1	ASSISGQGIAYNEQF
TRBV6-1	TRBJ1-5	ASSENFRQPQH
TRBV4-1	TRBJ2-4	ASSQGLAGGAAKNIQY
TRBV7-2	TRBJ2-5	ASQGDSQETQY
TRBV5-1	TRBJ2-5	ASSSGQHQETQY